Detailed here is one TCR beta chain. The record originates from a study of blood T cell repertoires in COVID-19. About the research overall: Material from acute and convalescent COVID-19 was sourced from the United States, Italy and Spain.

As processed by the authors: Reference gene primer amplification in the assay estimated nucleated cell counts. Measured with immunoSEQ multiplex PCR; TCRdb has only the in-frame clones, and not every one. V, J and clone size are those of that table, while D and trimming were read from the DNA. The data hold 400,000 to 450,000 clones, with over 75% observed a single time. Participant-given clinical history determined each cohort assignment. Two negative PCRs, clearance, or symptom resolution characterized the recovered Cohort 3 donors. The CDR3 is 13 residues long. The germline CDR1 and CDR2 sequences are SGHTA and FQGNSA. The ends were cut back, 8 bases at V and 4 bases at J, with 15 bases in the middle.

The receptor was derived from a man aged 25-45 years who had recovered from COVID-19. The chain uses TRBV7-2 and TRBJ2-7; D is possibly TRBD1 (5 bases). Sequences were obtained from PBMCs or T cells enriched from blood (not recorded which). Here the CDR3 reads CASSHNDRYEQYF. DNA of the CDR3: TGTGCCAGCTCCCATAACGACAGATACGAGCAGTACTTC.